Shown below are 12 T cell receptor beta chains from a single sample sequenced in a study of T cell responses to AZD1222 COVID-19 vaccine. Only in-frame clones appear in the TCRdb table, and some are missing; sequencing was by immunoSEQ multiplex PCR. The repertoire holds just over 150,000 clones, with 90% to 95% as singletons. Material: peripheral blood, obtained 28 days after the second AZD1222 dose. These receptor sequences come from an adult who received the AZD1222 COVID-19 vaccine.

The CDR3 sequence is CASSPAGVLNTEAFF. The CDR3 DNA follows: TGTGCCAGCAGTCCCGCGGGAGTTCTGAACACTGAAGCTTTCTTT. The chain is built from TRBV6-6 and TRBJ1-1; D call uncertain. CDR1 and CDR2 (germline): MNHNY, SVGAGI (reference sequence). The germline V and J ends were trimmed by 5 bases and 0 bases, with 13 bases remaining between them. CDR3 length: 15 residues.

The gene calls are TRBV9 and TRBJ2-1, with TRBD2 matching over 8 bases. The length of the CDR3 is 15 residues. V gave up 1 base and J gave up 4 bases; unmatched junction bases: 4. Germline CDR1 reads SGDLS; CDR2 reads YYNGEE. The CDR3 sequence: CASSVSGRNYNEQFF. The CDR3 bases are TGTGCCAGCAGCGTAAGCGGGAGAAATTACAATGAGCAGTTCTTC.

The rearrangement uses TRBV6-5 and TRBJ1-4; TRBD1 matches 8 bases. The CDR3 has 15 amino acids. The J segment lost 8 bases and the V segment lost 4 bases, leaving 9 bases of the junction unmatched. Germline V gives CDR1 MNHEY, CDR2 SVGAGI. The CDR3 here is CASSWTGPSGEKLFF. The CDR3 DNA reads as TGTGCCAGCAGTTGGACAGGGCCCAGTGGGGAAAAACTGTTTTTT.

This clone has only one observation. The chain links TRBV6-5 to TRBJ2-3, with a possible D match to TRBD2 (6 bases). The CDR3 contains 13 residues. Trimming stripped 5 bases from V and 0 bases from J, with 6 bases between. Germline CDR1 reads MNHEY; CDR2 reads SVGAGI. The DNA of the CDR3 is TGTGCCAGCAGTCTAGCGAGCACAGATACGCAGTATTTT. Translating it yields CASSLASTDTQYF.

The V gene is TRBV6-5, the J gene TRBJ1-5; D unresolved. Germline V CDR1 and CDR2: MNHEY, SVGAGI. The CDR3 contains 14 residues. V lost 2 bases, J lost 6 bases, and 11 bases lay in between. The CDR3 sequence is CASSYGVGGQPQHF. CDR3 in DNA: TGTGCCAGCAGTTACGGGGTGGGAGGTCAGCCCCAGCATTTT.

Here the CDR3 DNA reads TGTGCCAGCAGCCAAGATGGCAGGCAGGGGGAGACCCAGTACTTC. Protein: CASSQDGRQGETQYF. The rearrangement joins TRBV14 to TRBJ2-5; tentative D call: TRBD1 (6 bases). Germline V lookup: CDR1 SGHDN, CDR2 FVKESK. There are 15 residues in the CDR3. The V end lost 0 bases, the J end lost 5 bases, and 13 bases lay between the germline ends.

The chain carries TRBV28 and TRBJ1-5; possibly TRBD1 for D (5 bases). Germline CDR1 MDHEN, CDR2 SYDVKM. Trimming removed 3 bases from V and 1 base from J, with 10 bases in between. The CDR3 spans 15 residues. The chain's CDR3 is CASSFLGASNQPQHF. In nucleotides, the CDR3 is TGTGCCAGCAGTTTCTTAGGGGCCAGCAATCAGCCCCAGCATTTT.

V and J are TRBV4-1 and TRBJ1-4; D ambiguous. Trimming took off 4 bases at V and 4 bases at J, with 10 bases between the two ends. In germline, CDR1 is MGHRA, CDR2 YSYEKL. This CDR3 region has 14 residues. This CDR3 is CASSPTLGNEKLFF. DNA for the CDR3: TGCGCCAGCAGCCCGACGTTGGGTAATGAAAAACTGTTTTTT.

The chain couples TRBV19 to TRBJ1-1; TRBD1 aligns across 11 bases. The CDR3 totals 15 residues. V was pared by 5 bases and J by 3 bases, with 5 bases of the junction left unmatched. From germline, CDR1 is LNHDA and CDR2 SQIVND (reference sequence). CDR3 DNA: TGTGCCAGTAGTCCGGGGACAGGGGGATACACTGAAGCTTTCTTT. Translating gives CASSPGTGGYTEAFF.

The gene calls are TRBV6-1 and TRBJ1-1, with D possibly being TRBD1 (6 bases). V lost 2 bases and J 4 bases, leaving 8 bases between the germline ends. Per the germline V gene, CDR1 is MNHNS and CDR2 is SASEGT. The CDR3 is 13 residues long. The CDR3 bases are TGTGCCAGCAGTGAAAAGGGGGGCACTGAAGCTTTCTTT. Protein product: CASSEKGGTEAFF.

This clone was seen only once. The chain couples TRBV25-1 to TRBJ1-2; no definite D call. Germline lookup yields CDR1 MGHDK and CDR2 SYGVNS. V gave up 1 base and J gave up 4 bases, with 7 bases separating them. This CDR3 has 13 amino acids. DNA of the CDR3: TGTGCCAGCAGTGAATTAGGCTTCTATGGCTACACCTTC. It is translated as CASSELGFYGYTF.

The DNA for the CDR3 is TGTGCCAGCAGCCGCGGTAGCGGGACACCCCTCCACTTT. Amino acid sequence: CASSRGSGTPLHF. The rearrangement links TRBV11-3 to TRBJ1-6; no firm D call. Germline V gives CDR1 SGHNT, CDR2 YENEEA. This CDR3 is built from 13 residues. The ends were cut back, 5 bases at V and 11 bases at J, with 13 bases in the middle.